This is a list of T cell receptor beta chains from one sample in a study of Graves' ophthalmopathy and Graves' hyperthyroidism. TCRdb re-called the multiplex PCR reads with MiXCR, one entry per CDR3 protein. Here the sample spans 200,000 to 250,000 distinct CDR3 sequences, 29% being singletons. Material for sequencing was peripheral blood. Receptors originate from a man aged 50 to 59 with Graves' ophthalmopathy. Both conserved end residues are part of each CDR3. D genes are given only for firm matches. The size of a clone is reported for some rows only, either as once, few or many, or as a class for expanded clones.

d_gene: .
abundance: many
v_gene: TRBV28
j_gene: TRBJ2-7
CDR3nt: TGTGCCAGTGGCAGGTTGGGCTACGAGCAGTACTTC
CDR3aa: CASGRLGYEQYF

d_gene: .
abundance: few
v_gene: TRBV28
j_gene: TRBJ2-7
CDR3nt: TGTGCCAGCAGTCGGGACACTTCCTACGAGCAGTACTTC
CDR3aa: CASSRDTSYEQYF

d_gene: .
abundance: many
v_gene: TRBV29-1
j_gene: TRBJ2-5
CDR3nt: TGCAGCGTTGAAACCCGAGGGGAGGCGGAGACCCAGTACTTC
CDR3aa: CSVETRGEAETQYF

d_gene: TRBD1
abundance: many
v_gene: TRBV20-1
j_gene: TRBJ2-3
CDR3nt: TGCAGTGCTAATGCCTTCCTACCGGGACAGGGACCAGATACGCAGTATTTT
CDR3aa: CSANAFLPGQGPDTQYF

d_gene: TRBD1
abundance: many
v_gene: TRBV30
j_gene: TRBJ1-5
CDR3nt: TGTGCCTGGAGCCGGACAGGGGGAAGGGAGCCCCAGCATTTT
CDR3aa: CAWSRTGGREPQHF

d_gene: .
abundance: many
v_gene: TRBV6-2/TRBV6-3
j_gene: TRBJ1-5
CDR3nt: TGTGCCAGCAGTTACCACCGCACCTTGCCCCAGCATTTT
CDR3aa: CASSYHRTLPQHF

d_gene: .
abundance: many
v_gene: TRBV11-2
j_gene: TRBJ1-1
CDR3nt: TGTGCCAGCAGCGAGGGGGTTGCCACTGAAGCTTTCTTT
CDR3aa: CASSEGVATEAFF

d_gene: .
abundance: .
v_gene: TRBV28
j_gene: TRBJ1-1
CDR3nt: TGTGCCAGCAGAAGGAGGGTGAGGGTCGATATCGGGAACACTGAAGCTTTCTTT
CDR3aa: CASRRRVRVDIGNTEAFF

d_gene: TRBD1
abundance: .
v_gene: TRBV5-1
j_gene: TRBJ1-2
CDR3nt: TGCGCCAGCAGCTTGGATTTGACAGGGGGAGTTCGCTATGGCTACACCTTC
CDR3aa: CASSLDLTGGVRYGYTF

d_gene: .
abundance: many
v_gene: TRBV5-6
j_gene: TRBJ2-7
CDR3nt: TGTGCCAGCAGCTTCCCGCTCATCCCTGTGGAGCAGTACTTC
CDR3aa: CASSFPLIPVEQYF

d_gene: .
abundance: .
v_gene: TRBV7-2
j_gene: TRBJ2-5
CDR3nt: TGTGCCAGCAGATCCACTGCAGGGATCGAGACCCAGTACTTC
CDR3aa: CASRSTAGIETQYF

d_gene: TRBD1
abundance: many
v_gene: TRBV12-3/TRBV12-4
j_gene: TRBJ1-6
CDR3nt: TGTGCCAGCAGCCTCGGACAGGGAGATAATTCACCCCTCCACTTT
CDR3aa: CASSLGQGDNSPLHF

d_gene: TRBD1
abundance: .
v_gene: TRBV7-8
j_gene: TRBJ1-1
CDR3nt: TGTGCCAGCAGCTGGCTCGCCAGGGGGAGCACTGAAGCTTTCTTT
CDR3aa: CASSWLARGSTEAFF

d_gene: .
abundance: .
v_gene: TRBV7-3
j_gene: TRBJ2-5
CDR3nt: TGTGCCAGCAGCCCTAACAGGGTCGAGACCCAGTACTTC
CDR3aa: CASSPNRVETQYF

d_gene: TRBD1
abundance: .
v_gene: TRBV28
j_gene: TRBJ1-2
CDR3nt: TGTGCCAGCACCACGCACGGGACAGACTATGGCTACACCTTC
CDR3aa: CASTTHGTDYGYTF

d_gene: .
abundance: .
v_gene: TRBV12-3/TRBV12-4
j_gene: TRBJ1-2
CDR3nt: TGTGCCAGCAGTTTGGAGGGGGGGAAGCGCGGCTACACCTTC
CDR3aa: CASSLEGGKRGYTF

d_gene: TRBD1
abundance: many
v_gene: TRBV6-5
j_gene: TRBJ2-7
CDR3nt: TGTGCCAGCAGCGGATACGGGACAGGGCGTAGGGAGCAGTACTTC
CDR3aa: CASSGYGTGRREQYF

d_gene: .
abundance: few
v_gene: TRBV6-1
j_gene: TRBJ2-7
CDR3nt: TGTGCCAGCAGTGAATGGGGGCTCTCCTACGAGCAGTACTTC
CDR3aa: CASSEWGLSYEQYF

d_gene: .
abundance: many
v_gene: TRBV24-1
j_gene: TRBJ2-5
CDR3nt: TGTGCCACCAGTGATAACGGGGCGACTGAAGAGACCCAGTACTTC
CDR3aa: CATSDNGATEETQYF

d_gene: .
abundance: once
v_gene: TRBV6-2/TRBV6-3
j_gene: TRBJ2-5
CDR3nt: TGTGCCAGCACCTCCGGAGAAGCAGAGACCCAGTACTTC
CDR3aa: CASTSGEAETQYF

d_gene: .
abundance: .
v_gene: TRBV28
j_gene: TRBJ2-6
CDR3nt: TGTGCCAGCCGAAAGATCTCTGGGGCCAACGTCCTGACTTTC
CDR3aa: CASRKISGANVLTF

d_gene: .
abundance: .
v_gene: TRBV28
j_gene: TRBJ2-7
CDR3nt: TGTGCCAGCAGTTTATTTTTCTACGAGCAGTACTTC
CDR3aa: CASSLFFYEQYF

d_gene: .
abundance: .
v_gene: TRBV6-1
j_gene: TRBJ1-1
CDR3nt: TGTGCCAGCAGTGAGACAGTGAGCACTGAAGCTTTCTTT
CDR3aa: CASSETVSTEAFF

d_gene: TRBD2
abundance: .
v_gene: TRBV6-1
j_gene: TRBJ2-5
CDR3nt: TGTGCCAGCAGGTTTCCGTCCGGCGGGAGACAAGAGACCCAGTACTTC
CDR3aa: CASRFPSGGRQETQYF

d_gene: TRBD2
abundance: many
v_gene: TRBV9
j_gene: TRBJ2-7
CDR3nt: TGTGCCAGCAGCGTAGATACAGCGGGAGCCTACGAGCAGTACTTC
CDR3aa: CASSVDTAGAYEQYF

d_gene: TRBD1
abundance: many
v_gene: TRBV18
j_gene: TRBJ1-2
CDR3nt: TGTGCCAGCTCACCGGGACAGGGTGGTGGCTACACCTTC
CDR3aa: CASSPGQGGGYTF

d_gene: TRBD1
abundance: few
v_gene: TRBV6-2/TRBV6-3
j_gene: TRBJ1-1
CDR3nt: TGTGCCAGCAGTTACTCGGATGGTAAGGCCGGACAGGGCGGTCGGGCTTTCTTT
CDR3aa: CASSYSDGKAGQGGRAFF

d_gene: TRBD1
abundance: many
v_gene: TRBV6-1
j_gene: TRBJ2-7
CDR3nt: TGTGCCAGCAGTCCGGGACAGGGGGCCTCCTACGAGCAGTACTTC
CDR3aa: CASSPGQGASYEQYF

d_gene: .
abundance: many
v_gene: TRBV20-1
j_gene: TRBJ1-6
CDR3nt: TGCAGTGCTGAATCGAACAGACCCTATAATTCACCCCTCCACTTT
CDR3aa: CSAESNRPYNSPLHF

d_gene: .
abundance: .
v_gene: TRBV30
j_gene: TRBJ2-5
CDR3nt: TGTGCCTGGACCGGGTCCTCGTACCAAGAGACCCAGTACTTC
CDR3aa: CAWTGSSYQETQYF

d_gene: .
abundance: .
v_gene: TRBV19
j_gene: TRBJ1-1
CDR3nt: TGTGCCAGTAGTGACGGGACGTTGGCCACTGAAGCTTTCTTT
CDR3aa: CASSDGTLATEAFF

d_gene: TRBD2
abundance: many
v_gene: TRBV28
j_gene: TRBJ2-7
CDR3nt: TGTGCCAGCAGTCCCGGGACTAGCGGGAGGACTCACGAGCAGTACTTC
CDR3aa: CASSPGTSGRTHEQYF

d_gene: TRBD2
abundance: .
v_gene: TRBV28
j_gene: TRBJ2-7
CDR3nt: TGTGCCAGCAGTTACTCCTTGACTAGCGGGAGTTACGAGCAGTACTTC
CDR3aa: CASSYSLTSGSYEQYF

d_gene: .
abundance: .
v_gene: TRBV7-8
j_gene: TRBJ1-1
CDR3nt: TGTGCCAGCAGCTTAGCGTATAAGAGGACTGAAGCTTTCTTT
CDR3aa: CASSLAYKRTEAFF

d_gene: TRBD1
abundance: many
v_gene: TRBV7-2
j_gene: TRBJ2-5
CDR3nt: TGTGCCAGCAGCTTCGGGACAGCCCAAGAGACCCAGTACTTC
CDR3aa: CASSFGTAQETQYF

d_gene: .
abundance: many
v_gene: TRBV9
j_gene: TRBJ2-5
CDR3nt: TGTGCCAGCAGCCGGGCGGGGTTGTCGGCCCAGTACTTC
CDR3aa: CASSRAGLSAQYF

d_gene: .
abundance: many
v_gene: TRBV12-3/TRBV12-4
j_gene: TRBJ1-1
CDR3nt: TGTGCCAGCAGTTATAAACAGGGGAACACTGAAGCTTTCTTT
CDR3aa: CASSYKQGNTEAFF

d_gene: .
abundance: .
v_gene: TRBV6-2/TRBV6-3
j_gene: TRBJ1-2
CDR3nt: TGTGCCAGCAGCCACCCCCCGGGAGCTACTAACTATGGCTACACCTTC
CDR3aa: CASSHPPGATNYGYTF

d_gene: TRBD1
abundance: .
v_gene: TRBV27
j_gene: TRBJ1-2
CDR3nt: TGTGCCAGCAGTAGCGACAGGGGGCGTTCTGGCTACACCTTC
CDR3aa: CASSSDRGRSGYTF

d_gene: TRBD2
abundance: few
v_gene: TRBV30
j_gene: TRBJ2-7
CDR3nt: TGTGCCTGGAGCGCGGGACTAGCGGGAAGGGAGCAGTACTTC
CDR3aa: CAWSAGLAGREQYF

d_gene: .
abundance: many
v_gene: TRBV13
j_gene: TRBJ2-5
CDR3nt: TGTGCCAGCAGCCCCCTCGGTGGAGGGGAGACCCAGTACTTC
CDR3aa: CASSPLGGGETQYF

d_gene: .
abundance: many
v_gene: TRBV7-9
j_gene: TRBJ1-1
CDR3nt: TGTGCCAGCAGCCTAGCCGATCACGAGGGAGCTTTCTTT
CDR3aa: CASSLADHEGAFF

d_gene: TRBD2
abundance: few
v_gene: TRBV5-1
j_gene: TRBJ2-7
CDR3nt: TGCGCCAGCAGCTCCAGGACTAGCGGGAACTACGAGCAGTACTTC
CDR3aa: CASSSRTSGNYEQYF

d_gene: TRBD1
abundance: .
v_gene: TRBV18
j_gene: TRBJ1-1
CDR3nt: TGTGCCAGCTCACTCGAAACAGGGGAGTACACTGAAGCTTTCTTT
CDR3aa: CASSLETGEYTEAFF

d_gene: .
abundance: .
v_gene: TRBV12-3/TRBV12-4
j_gene: TRBJ1-3
CDR3nt: TGTGCCAGCAGTTTCACACCAAACTCTGGAAACACCATATATTTT
CDR3aa: CASSFTPNSGNTIYF

d_gene: .
abundance: many
v_gene: TRBV28
j_gene: TRBJ1-6
CDR3nt: TGTGCCAGCAGTCCCCCGGACGTTAATTCACCCCTCCACTTT
CDR3aa: CASSPPDVNSPLHF

d_gene: TRBD2
abundance: .
v_gene: TRBV4-3
j_gene: TRBJ2-5
CDR3nt: TGCGCCAGCAGCCAAGGTGATGGGACTAGGGGAGCGACCCAGTACTTC
CDR3aa: CASSQGDGTRGATQYF

d_gene: .
abundance: many
v_gene: TRBV18
j_gene: TRBJ1-2
CDR3nt: TGTGCCAGCTCACCACGGGCGGACAGCAACTATGGCTACACCTTC
CDR3aa: CASSPRADSNYGYTF

d_gene: .
abundance: many
v_gene: TRBV6-5
j_gene: TRBJ2-7
CDR3nt: TGTGCCAGCAATAAACCAGACAGGGAGGACGAGCAGTACTTC
CDR3aa: CASNKPDREDEQYF

d_gene: .
abundance: few
v_gene: TRBV7-2
j_gene: TRBJ2-7
CDR3nt: TGTGCCAGCAGCTTAGAACAGGGAAACTACGAGCAGTACTTC
CDR3aa: CASSLEQGNYEQYF

d_gene: .
abundance: .
v_gene: TRBV6-2/TRBV6-3
j_gene: TRBJ1-1
CDR3nt: TGTGCCAGCAGTTACTCGAGTTGGAGTGAAGCTTTCTTT
CDR3aa: CASSYSSWSEAFF

d_gene: .
abundance: many
v_gene: TRBV30
j_gene: TRBJ1-5
CDR3nt: TGTGCCTGGAGTGTCTGGGTTGGTCAGCCCCAGCATTTT
CDR3aa: CAWSVWVGQPQHF

d_gene: .
abundance: .
v_gene: TRBV28
j_gene: TRBJ1-1
CDR3nt: TGTGCCAGCAGTCCGGTGAAACAGGGAGTCTACACTGAAGCTTTCTTT
CDR3aa: CASSPVKQGVYTEAFF

d_gene: TRBD1
abundance: .
v_gene: TRBV6-4
j_gene: TRBJ1-5
CDR3nt: TGTGCCAGCAGCCCCCAGGGGGGGTCCCAGCATTTT
CDR3aa: CASSPQGGSQHF

d_gene: .
abundance: many
v_gene: TRBV6-5
j_gene: TRBJ2-4
CDR3nt: TGTGCCAGCAGTTACCCTACGAACGTGCTCGGCAAAAACATTCAGTACTTC
CDR3aa: CASSYPTNVLGKNIQYF